This T cell receptor (beta chain) was captured by sequencing in a study of vaccination and CD4 T cells after COVID-19. Study-level background: Cells were stimulated with overlapping spike peptides from SARS-CoV-2, HCoV-NL63, HCoV-OC43 and HCoV-229E. Study findings and constraints: Convalescent patients' median share of reactive clones seen only post-vaccination was about 87%.

A remark on this clonotype: The antigen is unknown.

Sample treatment: roughly ten-day PBMC culture with coronavirus spike peptide pools or control peptides (ViraFEST assay). The Oncomine TCR Beta short-read assay sequenced DNA from cultured CD4+ T cells. MiXCR, applied by TCRdb to the PCR reads, yields one record per CDR3 protein. The table includes roughly 8,000 distinct CDR3 sequences, around 51% detected once. The sequenced material came from CD4+ T cells from blood, cultured in vitro. This clonotype was sampled from a human donor who had recovered from COVID-19.

The CDR3 loop is CASSYSGTSGDYEQYF. For the CDR3, the DNA is TGTGCCAGCAGTTACTCGGGGACTAGCGGGGACTACGAGCAGTACTTC. This chain joins TRBV6-5 and TRBJ2-7, with 13 bases matching TRBD2. Looked up from germline, CDR1 is MNHEY and CDR2 is SVGAGI. The CDR3 is 16 residues long. V lost 0 bases, J lost 3 bases, and 2 bases stayed unmatched.